These T cell receptor beta chains were read from a single sample in a study of cytotoxic CD8 clonotypes in ibrutinib-treated CLL. Generated by immunoSEQ multiplex PCR, the TCRdb table keeps only in-frame clones and is missing some. The sample carries some 170,000 clones, approximately 90% recorded once. The material was PBMCs, obtained at disease progression, from a patient treated with ibrutinib. These TCRs come from a human donor with chronic lymphocytic leukemia. Both conserved end residues are part of each CDR3. The order of the fields is J gene, clone size, V gene, D gene, CDR3 protein, CDR3 DNA. A D gene is named only where the DNA matches it firmly. Size tells how often a clone was seen (once, few, many) or the class of an expanded clone, and some rows leave it out.

J: TRBJ2-3
size: .
V: TRBV9
D: .
CDR3: CASSVGGGRGTDTQYF
DNA: TGTGCCAGCAGCGTAGGAGGAGGGAGAGGCACAGATACGCAGTATTTT

J: TRBJ2-2
size: .
V: TRBV9
D: .
CDR3: CASSALRGTAGELFF
DNA: TGTGCCAGCAGTGCACTGCGGGGTACCGCCGGGGAGCTGTTTTTT

J: TRBJ2-7
size: .
V: TRBV28
D: TRBD2
CDR3: CASSFPPGTSGYEQYF
DNA: TGTGCCAGCAGTTTCCCACCTGGGACTAGTGGCTACGAGCAGTACTTC

J: TRBJ2-2
size: .
V: TRBV6-5
D: TRBD2
CDR3: CASSRLAGPTGELFF
DNA: TGTGCCAGCAGTAGACTAGCGGGCCCGACCGGGGAGCTGTTTTTT

J: TRBJ2-7
size: .
V: TRBV7-9
D: .
CDR3: CASSLDLGFAFRQYF
DNA: TGTGCCAGCAGCTTAGATCTCGGGTTCGCGTTTAGGCAGTACTTC

J: TRBJ2-3
size: .
V: TRBV11-2
D: TRBD2
CDR3: CASSVEGSGRASDTQYF
DNA: TGTGCCAGCAGCGTGGAAGGTAGCGGGAGGGCTTCAGATACGCAGTATTTT

J: TRBJ1-3
size: few
V: TRBV30
D: .
CDR3: CAWKAGLSSGNTIYF
DNA: TGTGCCTGGAAAGCGGGACTAAGCTCTGGAAACACCATATATTTT

J: TRBJ1-1
size: .
V: TRBV15
D: .
CDR3: CATSRGMNTEAFF
DNA: TGTGCCACCAGCAGGGGAATGAACACTGAAGCTTTCTTT

J: TRBJ1-3
size: once
V: TRBV2
D: .
CDR3: CASSPKTGSGNTIYF
DNA: TGTGCCAGCAGCCCTAAGACAGGTTCTGGAAACACCATATATTTT

J: TRBJ2-5
size: .
V: TRBV7-6
D: .
CDR3: CASSSLGTEETQYF
DNA: TGTGCCAGCAGCTCCTTAGGGACGGAAGAGACCCAGTACTTC

J: TRBJ1-2
size: .
V: TRBV5-4
D: .
CDR3: CASSSTGGFAGSGYTF
DNA: TGTGCCAGCAGCTCGACGGGGGGGTTTGCAGGGTCTGGCTACACCTTC

J: TRBJ1-6
size: .
V: TRBV7-8
D: .
CDR3: CASSLRDNSPLHF
DNA: TGTGCCAGCAGCTTAAGGGATAATTCACCCCTCCACTTT

J: TRBJ2-1
size: .
V: TRBV5-1
D: .
CDR3: CASSLGGGWSYNEQFF
DNA: TGCGCCAGCAGCTTGGGTGGAGGGTGGTCCTACAATGAGCAGTTCTTC

J: TRBJ2-7
size: .
V: TRBV11-3
D: .
CDR3: CASSDLYFYEQYF
DNA: TGTGCCAGCAGCGATTTGTACTTCTACGAGCAGTACTTC

J: TRBJ2-1
size: .
V: TRBV28
D: .
CDR3: CASSPGQKRSEQFF
DNA: TGTGCCAGCAGCCCTGGACAGAAAAGATCGGAGCAGTTCTTC

J: TRBJ2-7
size: .
V: TRBV15
D: .
CDR3: CATSRDHPYEQYF
DNA: TGTGCCACCAGCAGAGATCACCCCTACGAGCAGTACTTC

J: TRBJ2-7
size: once
V: TRBV28
D: TRBD2
CDR3: CASSLERRGVTYEQYF
DNA: TGTGCCAGCAGTTTAGAACGTCGGGGGGTAACCTACGAGCAGTACTTC

J: TRBJ1-1
size: .
V: TRBV6-5
D: .
CDR3: CATKLTQGLNTEAFF
DNA: TGTGCCACCAAATTGACCCAGGGCTTGAACACTGAAGCTTTCTTT

J: TRBJ2-7
size: .
V: TRBV11-2
D: .
CDR3: CASSLGGGRYEQYF
DNA: TGTGCCAGCAGCTTAGGGGGCGGAAGGTACGAGCAGTACTTC

J: TRBJ1-5
size: .
V: TRBV21-1
D: .
CDR3: CASSPGQGSNQPQHF
DNA: TGTGCCAGCAGCCCCGGACAGGGCAGCAATCAGCCCCAGCATTTT

J: TRBJ2-4
size: .
V: TRBV6-1
D: .
CDR3: CASSEGSTGIDQAKNIQYF
DNA: TGTGCCAGCAGTGAGGGGTCCACAGGGATAGACCAAGCCAAAAACATTCAGTACTTC

J: TRBJ2-1
size: .
V: TRBV7-8
D: .
CDR3: CASSLADRGSYNEQFF
DNA: TGTGCCAGCAGCTTAGCGGATCGCGGATCCTACAATGAGCAGTTCTTC

J: TRBJ2-1
size: .
V: TRBV5-1
D: .
CDR3: CASSLDGISYNEQFF
DNA: TGCGCCAGCAGCTTGGATGGAATCTCCTACAATGAGCAGTTCTTC

J: TRBJ1-3
size: .
V: TRBV7-9
D: .
CDR3: CASSLASASIYF
DNA: TGTGCCAGCAGCTTAGCGAGCGCATCCATATATTTT

J: TRBJ2-7
size: .
V: TRBV11-3
D: .
CDR3: CASSLGMGSSYEQYF
DNA: TGTGCCAGCAGCTTAGGGATGGGCAGCTCCTACGAGCAGTACTTC

J: TRBJ2-5
size: once
V: TRBV9
D: TRBD2
CDR3: CASSYGRGQETQYF
DNA: TGTGCCAGCAGCTACGGGAGGGGTCAAGAGACCCAGTACTTC

J: TRBJ1-3
size: .
V: TRBV6-5
D: .
CDR3: CASDAGSGNTIYF
DNA: TGTGCCAGCGACGCAGGGAGCGGAAACACCATATATTTT

J: TRBJ2-5
size: .
V: TRBV6-1
D: TRBD1
CDR3: CASSEGEGQGSETQYF
DNA: TGTGCCAGCAGTGAAGGAGAAGGACAGGGGTCGGAGACCCAGTACTTC

J: TRBJ2-2
size: .
V: TRBV19
D: TRBD1
CDR3: CASSINPGQYTGELFF
DNA: TGTGCCAGTAGTATAAACCCGGGACAGTACACCGGGGAGCTGTTTTTT

J: TRBJ1-1
size: .
V: TRBV14
D: TRBD1
CDR3: CASSQDLGQGNTEAFF
DNA: TGTGCCAGCAGCCAAGACCTGGGACAGGGGAACACTGAAGCTTTCTTT

J: TRBJ1-6
size: .
V: TRBV27
D: .
CDR3: CASQGSSYNSPLHF
DNA: TGTGCCAGCCAAGGGAGCTCCTATAATTCACCCCTCCACTTT

J: TRBJ1-4
size: .
V: TRBV28
D: .
CDR3: CASSLWEKLFF
DNA: TGTGCCAGCAGTTTATGGGAAAAACTGTTTTTT

J: TRBJ1-4
size: .
V: TRBV10-3
D: .
CDR3: CAISESGRKDGKLFF
DNA: TGTGCCATCAGTGAGTCTGGCCGAAAAGACGGAAAACTGTTTTTT

J: TRBJ1-2
size: .
V: TRBV28
D: .
CDR3: CASSLGSITYGYTF
DNA: TGTGCCAGCAGTTTAGGGAGTATTACCTATGGCTACACCTTC

J: TRBJ1-1
size: .
V: TRBV5-5
D: .
CDR3: CASSLGPSDYTEAFF
DNA: TGTGCCAGCAGCTTGGGGCCGAGTGATTACACTGAAGCTTTCTTT

J: TRBJ2-3
size: .
V: TRBV28
D: TRBD1
CDR3: CASSLDRGGTDTQYF
DNA: TGTGCCAGCAGTTTAGACAGGGGGGGCACAGATACGCAGTATTTT

J: TRBJ2-5
size: .
V: TRBV4-3
D: .
CDR3: CASSQELGHCTWCQETQYF
DNA: TGCGCCAGCAGCCAAGAACTGGGACATTGTACGTGGTGCCAAGAGACCCAGTACTTC

J: TRBJ1-3
size: .
V: TRBV28
D: .
CDR3: CASSLGGGLSGNTIYF
DNA: TGTGCCAGCAGTTTAGGGGGCGGCCTCTCTGGAAACACCATATATTTT

J: TRBJ1-2
size: .
V: TRBV28
D: .
CDR3: CASSLSGRGNYGYTF
DNA: TGTGCCAGCAGTTTATCGGGCAGGGGCAACTATGGCTACACCTTC

J: TRBJ2-7
size: .
V: TRBV19
D: TRBD1
CDR3: CATIGGQEPYEQYF
DNA: TGTGCCACTATAGGGGGACAGGAGCCCTACGAGCAGTACTTC

J: TRBJ1-2
size: .
V: TRBV7-3
D: TRBD1
CDR3: CASSLQPGQGHGYTF
DNA: TGTGCCAGCAGCCTACAACCGGGACAGGGACATGGCTACACCTTC

J: TRBJ1-2
size: .
V: TRBV6-5
D: TRBD1
CDR3: CASSGRQGGYGYTF
DNA: TGTGCCAGCAGTGGCAGACAGGGAGGCTATGGCTACACCTTC

J: TRBJ2-3
size: .
V: TRBV6-5
D: TRBD2
CDR3: CASKRLAGSTDTQYF
DNA: TGTGCCAGCAAAAGACTAGCGGGTAGCACAGATACGCAGTATTTT

J: TRBJ1-3
size: .
V: TRBV28
D: TRBD1
CDR3: CASSPQGDPGNTIYF
DNA: TGTGCCAGCAGCCCTCAGGGGGATCCTGGAAACACCATATATTTT

J: TRBJ1-1
size: .
V: TRBV5-4
D: .
CDR3: CASSLGATSDTEAFF
DNA: TGTGCCAGCAGCTTAGGGGCGACGAGCGACACTGAAGCTTTCTTT

J: TRBJ1-2
size: .
V: TRBV7-2
D: TRBD1
CDR3: CASSLNWDSNYGYTF
DNA: TGTGCCAGCAGCTTAAATTGGGACAGTAACTATGGCTACACCTTC

J: TRBJ1-1
size: .
V: TRBV27
D: .
CDR3: CASSLIGRAGRLNTEAFF
DNA: TGTGCCAGCAGTTTAATTGGTAGGGCAGGGCGGCTGAACACTGAAGCTTTCTTT

J: TRBJ1-1
size: .
V: TRBV19
D: TRBD1
CDR3: CASGQDLNTEAFF
DNA: TGTGCCAGCGGACAGGACCTGAACACTGAAGCTTTCTTT

J: TRBJ2-5
size: .
V: TRBV2
D: .
CDR3: CASSDQQNQETQYF
DNA: TGTGCCAGCAGTGATCAGCAGAACCAAGAGACCCAGTACTTC

J: TRBJ2-1
size: .
V: TRBV28
D: TRBD2
CDR3: CASSSTVAGAYNEQFF
DNA: TGTGCCAGCAGTTCAACCGTAGCGGGAGCCTACAATGAGCAGTTCTTC